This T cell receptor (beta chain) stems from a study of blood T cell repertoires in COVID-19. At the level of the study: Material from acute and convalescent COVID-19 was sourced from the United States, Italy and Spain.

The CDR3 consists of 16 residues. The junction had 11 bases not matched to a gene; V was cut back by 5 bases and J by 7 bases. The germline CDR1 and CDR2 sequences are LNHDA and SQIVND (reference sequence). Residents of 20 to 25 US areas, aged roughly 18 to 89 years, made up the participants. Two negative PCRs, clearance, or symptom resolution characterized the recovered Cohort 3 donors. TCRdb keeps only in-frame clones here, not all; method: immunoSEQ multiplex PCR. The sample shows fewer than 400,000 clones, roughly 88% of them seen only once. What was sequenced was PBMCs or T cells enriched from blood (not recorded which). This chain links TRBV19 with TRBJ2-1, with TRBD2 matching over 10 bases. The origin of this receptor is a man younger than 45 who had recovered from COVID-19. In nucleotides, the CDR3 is TGTGCCAGTAGTTATTTTAGCGGGGGGCATCGAAATGAGCAGTTCTTC. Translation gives CASSYFSGGHRNEQFF. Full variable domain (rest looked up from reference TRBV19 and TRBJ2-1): DGGITQSPKYLFRKEGQNVTLSCEQNLNHDAMYWYRQDPGQGLRLIYYSQIVNDFQKGDIAEGYSVSREKKESFPLTVTSAQKNPTAFYLCASSYFSGGHRNEQFFGPGTRLTVL.